This T cell receptor (beta chain) is drawn from a study of technical replicates of blood from a handful of donors (dated by TCRdb to the late 2010s). This clone came up once. Its antigen remains undetermined. Nothing much larger sits one base from this clone, and base qualities are not available. The protocol used for the library was the immunoSEQ multiplex PCR assay. This is the immuneACCESS table as TCRdb keeps it, with only in-frame sequences that have V and J called. A part of the clones is gone; compared with another copy, unresolved V genes explain less than half, and the rest is unexplained. Present in this sample are about 83,000 clones, around 92% of which were seen just once. 0.25% to 0.3% of the sample goes to the ten largest clones. Trimming takes 4 bases from V and 1 base from J, and the germline ends sit 16 bases apart. The CDR3 runs 16 residues from the cysteine to the phenylalanine. CDR3 DNA is the only sequence kept; it has 48 bases, read in frame from the first base. As encoded in the germline V gene (reference sequence), CDR1 is SEHNR while CDR2 is FQNEAQ.

The clonotype comes from a human donor in good health. The chain was built from TRBV7-9 and TRBJ1-1; the best D guess is TRBD1, with 5 bases matching. Sample: T cells isolated from PBMCs. The sequence in DNA is TGTGCCAGCAGCTCGAGAGGAAGGGGAGGGAACACTGAAGCTTTCTTT. The encoded protein is CASSSRGRGGNTEAFF.